The T cell receptor beta chain described here comes from a study of early T cells in non-severe SARS-CoV-2 infection. Individual cDNA molecules each received unique molecular identifiers attached to them. TCRdb re-called the 5' RACE reads through MiXCR, storing one row per CDR3 protein. This repertoire shows 65,000 to 95,000 distinct CDR3 sequences, around a tenth found once; its top ten account for approximately 4.8%. This CDR3 is built from 14 residues. Germline V gene lookup returns CDR1 SGHRS and CDR2 YFSETQ. To note about this clonotype: A junction boundary mismatches the germline segment, possibly from a read error.

This chain links TRBV5-1 with TRBJ2-1; 9 bases agree with TRBD1. This clonotype originated in an adult who was a healthcare worker with PCR-confirmed SARS-CoV-2 infection or an uninfected control (not recorded which). The sequencing sample was made of whole blood. CDR3 nucleotide sequence: TGCGCCAGCAGCAGGACAGGGGTTTACAGTGAGCAGTTCTTC. It specifies CASSRTGVYSEQFF. Filled out from reference TRBV5-1 and TRBJ2-1, the complete variable domain reads KAGVTQTPRYLIKTRGQQVTLSCSPISGHRSVSWYQQTPGQGLQFLFEYFSETQRNKGNFPGRFSGRQFSNSRSEMNVSTLELGDSALYLCASSRTGVYSEQFFGPGTRLTVL.